This T cell receptor (beta chain) was recovered during a study of cytomegalovirus exposure and HLA in healthy donors (dated 2017 in TCRdb). With respect to the entire study: According to an earlier analysis of 587 of the donors, 200 million or so T cells yielded 90 million to 140 million unique TCR beta sequences and 276 Gb of sequence data. Every discovery cohort repertoire had been produced on one sequencing platform. Typing coverage differed by locus: A, B, C, DRB1 and DQB1 were typed in about 620-640 donors, DQA1 in approximately 520, DPA1 in 600 to 610, and DPB1 in just under 490. In a later genetic analysis, genome-wide SNP genotypes for about three fifths of the 666 donors were used, and that subset was treated as a discovery cohort. HLA typing included class I and class II loci at four-digit resolution. In addition to the first cohort of several hundred subjects, a separate validation cohort of approximately 130 different subjects was used. Donor age, sex, ethnicity and CMV serostatus were compiled alongside the repertoire data. To predict cytomegalovirus infection status, the study brought together high-throughput TCR immunosequencing, statistical association of individual TCRs with disease status, and machine learning. In an earlier analysis of around 540 of the donors, high-throughput TCR beta sequencing was used to judge whether each TCR beta V gene segment behaved as functional or pseudogenic. The study used immunosequencing to profile the T cell repertoires of 666 subjects and linked those repertoires to cytomegalovirus serostatus. The study aimed to test whether cataloging public T cell receptors could reveal signatures of past pathogen exposure. Roughly 300 gigabases of sequencing data and around 90 million unique TCR sequences made up an early release that covered approximately 700 HLA-typed donors. About five DR-DQ haplotypes were treated as single units for association and clustering because of strong linkage in the cohort. In the later analysis, no new phenotypic data were used to find candidate immune exposures; instead, reliance was placed on TCR beta sequences and their occurrence across donors. To study patterns of TCR occurrence, a later analysis re-analyzed previously published TCR beta repertoires from 550 to 800 donors and added high-resolution HLA genotyping. Of the 300 to 450 genotyped donors, approximately 82% fell in the genetic ancestry cluster associated with self-reported Caucasian donors. Across roughly 420 genotyped donors of the cohort, an average of roughly 250,000 unique TCR beta nucleotide sequences per donor were sequenced, and roughly 20% of those sequences were non-productive.

What the work shows at the level of the full study, not this receptor alone: HLA typing was unavailable for some donors at each locus, so association tests used only the typed subset. According to a later analysis, TCR association rates differed among HLA loci, with DRB1 alleles showing the most associated TCRs and HLA-C alleles showing the fewest. A further reported finding was that TCR beta sequences accurately predicted the HLA-A and HLA-B alleles for most subjects in the first cohort. When HLA alleles, especially DR and DQ, strongly co-occurred, attributing TCR associations to individual alleles was difficult. In an earlier analysis of several hundred of the donors, most TCR beta V segments were observed in productive rearrangements about 87% or about 30% of the time, broadly matching IMGT annotations. Several of the top co-occurrence clusters appeared to be linked to parvovirus B19, influenza, CMV and Epstein-Barr virus, according to a later analysis. Only TCR beta chains were sequenced in this cohort, and the absence of alpha or paired-chain data limited detectable features. Linkage disequilibrium might explain the correlated functional status among segregating V segments, but an unknown experimental factor could not be ruled out. The study listed 164 TCR beta chains as associated with cytomegalovirus. Most CMV-associated TCR beta chains appeared to be HLA-restricted in a later analysis, and the HLA associations seemed to be driven largely by CMV exposure. In a later analysis, HLA-associated TCR beta chains were found to be more clonally expanded and to have lower generation probabilities than equally common non-associated chains. For the cohort, immune exposure information was limited to CMV serostatus. The sequencing pipeline was judged likely to have produced a cluster of highly shared sequence variants as a technical artifact. Across donors, most TCR sequences were observed very rarely, whereas some public TCRs were present in many individuals. The presence/absence analyses assumed that sequencing depth was roughly uniform across donors, and that assumption may not be true. Because the 87-base-pair reads could not distinguish some IMGT-functional V segments, including TRBV6-2 and TRBV6-3, those segments were excluded. A later analysis associated about 16,000 TCR beta sequences with specific HLA alleles at a false discovery rate of 0.05. It was suggested by the authors that the approach could potentially be generalized to other disease states and immunological phenotypes. A few of the identified cytomegalovirus-associated TCR beta chains were confirmed in vitro to be specific for cytomegalovirus antigens. In a later genetic analysis, a missense DCLRE1C variant was associated with V-gene and J-gene trimming of TCR beta chains, and the association was replicated in an independent cohort. Because counts were too low, some 16 rarely observed V segments, including chromosome 9 orphons, were excluded from the earlier analysis of several hundred of the donors. In a later genetic analysis, fewer N-insertions in productive TCRs were reported among donors in an Asian-associated ancestry cluster than the roughly 700-donor mean. The classifier was reported to diagnose cytomegalovirus status with high specificity and sensitivity in both the original cohort and the validation cohort.

Note on this clone: Its antigen is still unknown. Within one base of it there is no much larger clone, and no base qualities were kept.

The CDR3 contains 16 residues, cysteine and phenylalanine counted. The retained sequence is limited to the CDR3, 48 bases, with the frame set at the first base. V is cut back by 3 bases and J by 5 bases, with 11 bases in the junction unmatched. Sequences WNHNN (CDR1) and SYGVQD (CDR2) are obtained from the germline V gene (reference sequence). In total, fewer than 750 healthy bone marrow donors made up the cohort. Cohort members were all nominally healthy when sampled, although unrecorded immune exposures were likely present. The donor tested CMV seronegative, placing the donor among the roughly 400 seronegative members of the cohort. Each donor provided a peripheral blood sample, and peripheral blood mononuclear cells were used for TCR beta sequencing. The Qiagen DNeasy Blood Extraction Kit was used to extract genomic DNA from the blood cell samples. Library preparation used the immunoSEQ multiplex PCR assay. For the multiplex PCR, a mixture combining 60 forward primers for TCR Vbeta segments and 13 reverse primers for TCR Jbeta segments was used. The CDR3 region of rearranged TCR beta genes was amplified from genomic DNA by a multiplex PCR assay. The amplified TCR beta libraries were sequenced on the Illumina HiSeq System as 87-base-pair reads. From the authors' description of their analysis: In a later analysis, some 80 million unique TCR beta chains were counted across the roughly 700 repertoires, and roughly 9.9 million of these chains were shared by at least two donors. Raw reads were error-corrected and collapsed into unique sequences with a nearest-neighbor algorithm that merged closely related sequences to remove PCR and sequencing errors. V, D and J gene segments were assigned by aligning CDR3 sequences to IMGT reference sequences. For a sequence to be retained, a match of at least six nucleotides was required to both a V gene segment and a J gene segment. A rearrangement was called productive if the CDR3 had no stop codons and remained in frame with V and J, and every other rearrangement was called non-productive. Following IMGT convention, CDR3 was defined as the stretch from the second conserved V-encoded cysteine up to the conserved J-encoded phenylalanine. The earlier analysis of about 590 of the donors excluded sequences that lacked an unambiguous match to a single V gene segment. An earlier analysis of 587 of the donors called V segments functional above 56.7% productive rearrangements and segregating when the between-donor standard deviation exceeded 5%. A statistical classification framework was built to diagnose cytomegalovirus status from the catalog of TCR beta chain sequences. In a later analysis, TCR nucleotide sequences were compared against IMGT/GENE-DB human TR gene sequences so that V and J genes could be assigned. A later analysis assigned CDR3 sequences and most-parsimonious VDJ recombination scenarios with the TCRdist pipeline. In a later analysis, each TCR beta chain was defined by its CDR3 amino acid sequence together with its V-gene family, and reads without a unique V-gene family were excluded. As a way to deal with suspected cross-contamination and a sequencing artifact, a later analysis dropped 592 nucleotide sequences that were highly shared and had low generation probability. In a later analysis, a clonal expansion index for each public chain was calculated from normalized within-repertoire ranks of inferred template counts. A later analysis computed generation probabilities with a VDJ recombination model fitted to out-of-frame rearrangements, and checked the results against IGoR. Hypergeometric tests were used in a later analysis to score TCR-TCR, TCR-HLA and TCR-CMV co-occurrence, with a repertoire-size bias correction applied to the TCR pairs. To estimate false discovery rates, a later analysis permuted the HLA or CMV assignments 20 times. A later analysis grouped co-occurring TCRs with DBSCAN, adding TCRdist sequence similarity when clustering within HLA-allele-positive subsets. Co-occurrence clustering excluded repertoires with fewer than 30,000 or more than 120,000 public chains, plus five with anomalous nucleotide sharing. The immuneACCESS repertoire file appears here via TCRdb, limited to in-frame rearrangements. These files lack a portion of the clones; in checked studies, under half of the deficit traces to unresolved V genes, and the cause of the others is not known. That table furnishes V, J and clone size, whereas the DNA furnished D and trimming. The table for this sample lists 100,000 to 130,000 clones; around 77% of them were counted only once. 4.2% of the sample lies in the top ten.

The origin of this receptor is a male donor in good health and CMV-seronegative. The chain couples TRBV10-1 to TRBJ2-3; TRBD2 fits 7 bases in the junction. The sequencing input was PBMCs. The sequence in DNA is TGCGCCAGCAGTGATCGGTGGGGAGGGAGGGGAGATACGCAGTATTTT. Its coded protein is CASSDRWGGRGDTQYF.